The TCR beta chain described here comes from a study of blood T cell repertoires in COVID-19. Study-level background: Acute and convalescent COVID-19 specimens originated in the United States, Italy and Spain.

The CDR3 consists of 15 residues. J was trimmed by 6 bases and V by 5 bases; bases with no gene match: 8. The V gene's germline CDR1 is KGHSH and CDR2 LQKENI. This table comes from immunoSEQ multiplex PCR, and its TCRdb copy is limited to in-frame clones, with some not included. The repertoire holds 100,000 to 150,000 clones, with roughly nine tenths as singletons. This TCR came from a man aged 65-85 years who had recovered from COVID-19. The source material was peripheral blood. The rearrangement uses TRBV18 and TRBJ1-4, with 8 bases identical to TRBD1. The DNA for the CDR3 is TGTGCCAGCTCAACCACAGGGGGTGGACATGAAAAACTGTTTTTT. Amino acids: CASSTTGGGHEKLFF. Using reference TRBV18 and TRBJ1-4 for the parts outside the CDR3, the full variable domain is NAGVMQNPRHLVRRRGQEARLRCSPMKGHSHVYWYRQLPEEGLKFMVYLQKENIIDESGMPKERFSAEFPKEGPSILRIQQVVRGDSAAYFCASSTTGGGHEKLFFGSGTQLSVL.